The clone carrying this T cell receptor (beta chain) was recorded many times. The antigen is undetermined. The presence of a unique molecular identifier marked each TCR cDNA molecule. TCRdb redid the calling of the 5' RACE reads with MiXCR, one entry per CDR3 protein. The sample has 15,000 to 20,000 distinct CDR3 sequences; 15% to 20% are singletons. The ends were cut back, 2 bases at V and 4 bases at J, with 11 bases in the middle. There are 13 residues in the CDR3. Germline V CDR1 and CDR2: GTSNPN, SVGIG (reference sequence). This entry is derived from a study of spatial heterogeneity in lung cancer. The study's findings and limits: Blood carried ubiquitous expanded tumor TCRs more at resection than follow-up.

Specified time point: sample taken at primary tumor resection. Unsorted whole RNA samples from tumor, nontumor lung or frozen PBMC were sequenced. Samples were obtained from some 72 donors, all untreated early-stage non-small cell lung cancer patients. This TCR came from a male donor with early-stage non-small cell lung cancer. Sample: PBMCs, taken at surgery. The chain couples TRBV30 to TRBJ1-1; no reliable D call. The CDR3 is CAWSRVGGTEAFF. For the CDR3, the DNA is TGTGCCTGGAGTAGAGTGGGAGGCACTGAAGCTTTCTTT. The full variable domain, its missing parts supplied by reference TRBV30 and TRBJ1-1, is SQTIHQWPATLVQPVGSPLSLECTVEGTSNPNLYWYRQAAGRGLQLLFYSVGIGQISSEVPQNLSASRPQDRQFILSSKKLLLSDSGFYLCAWSRVGGTEAFFGQGTRLTVV.